Listed here is a single T cell receptor (beta chain). Antigen specificity is unknown. 60 Vbeta and 13 Jbeta primers were used in PCR. The data were produced by immunoSEQ multiplex PCR, yet TCRdb's version contains in-frame clones alone and is incomplete. The table has about 190,000 clones, over 70% seen once; the top ten hold 1.6%. This entry belongs to a study of cytomegalovirus exposure and HLA in healthy donors. Study at large: About 180 million T cells yielded about 120 million unique TCR beta sequences, as an earlier analysis found. Most genotyped donors, around four fifths of more than 300, had Caucasian-associated genetic ancestry. Study results and limitations: Across HLA loci, a later analysis found differing TCR association rates, with DRB1 most and HLA-C fewest.

Sequenced input: PBMCs. The sequence was collected from a woman between 18 and 30 years old in good health and CMV-seronegative.

The CDR3 nucleotides are TGTGCCAGCAAACGACTAGCGGAGAACACAGATACGCAGTATTTT. This codes for CASKRLAENTDTQYF. The chain employs TRBV28 and TRBJ2-3; 9 positions agree with TRBD2. The CDR3 is 15 amino acids. Trimming took 7 bases from V and 2 from J; bases not matched to a gene: 7. Germline-derived CDR1 and CDR2 are MDHEN and SYDVKM.